This T cell receptor (beta chain) comes out of a study of blood T cell repertoires in COVID-19 (dated by TCRdb to 2020 to 2021). Notes on the research overall: Samples covering the acute and convalescent phases of COVID-19 were provided by collaborators in the United States, Italy and Spain. The prospective study material was composed of cDNA or gDNA derived from T cells, B-cell-depleted T cells, or PBMCs. The dataset comprised deeply sampled blood TCRbeta repertoires from subjects exposed to, actively infected with, or recovered from COVID-19. A freely available public database, intended as a resource for researchers studying the immune response to SARS-CoV-2, is where the repertoires were released. The samples were drawn from two sources: the first 160 participants of the ongoing ImmuneRACE study, and 950 to 1,500 subjects contributed by 6 global collaborators. Sample metadata almost always included a de-identified subject ID, COVID-19 status, age in years and sex. Where HLA class I and class II types were available, the types were taken from metadata supplied by the sample provider, not from assay-based typing. The paper's findings and limits, for the study overall: The quantity of clinical and demographic metadata differed by source and by participant and was supplied without curation.

The immunoSEQ Assay, a bias-controlled multiplex PCR, was used to amplify TCRbeta CDR3 regions from genomic DNA. The paper's processing steps were these. Within the assay, amplification of reference gene primers was used to estimate how many nucleated cells each sample contained. Sequence reads were collapsed and filtered to measure the absolute abundance of every unique TCRbeta CDR3 rearrangement. For each sample, productive Simpson clonality was calculated as the square root of Simpson's diversity index over productive rearrangements. TCRdb took over this immuneACCESS table, retaining in-frame rearrangements with V and J assigned. Such tables are incomplete; in checked studies, under half of the missing clones stem from an unresolved V gene, and the remainder is unexplained. For V, J and clone size, that table is used; D and trimming come from the DNA. The sample records some 300,000 clones, nearly 90% of which are singletons. The biggest ten clones account for roughly 2.8% of the sample.

Participants in the prospective study were enrolled through a virtual design, were aged about 18 to 100 years, and lived in roughly 24 United States geographic areas. In the prospective study, participants were assigned to cohorts based on the clinical history participants reported in a screening survey and a study questionnaire. Exposed participants were defined as having been in contact with someone with a PCR-confirmed or clinician-diagnosed COVID-19 case within 2 weeks of study entry. Mobile phlebotomists in the prospective study collected whole blood, serum and a nasopharyngeal or oropharyngeal swab from every participant. Additional blood draws and questionnaires over an approximately two-month period could optionally be provided by prospective study participants. Blood samples from the prospective study were shipped frozen or at room temperature prior to DNA extraction. In the case of this clone: There is no known antigen for this receptor. Relative to the germline gene, one junction end is altered; a read error may explain this.

Sequenced material: PBMCs or T cells enriched from blood (not recorded which). The source is a woman in her fifties or sixties who had been exposed to COVID-19.

The DNA sequence is given as TGTGCCAGCAGCCCGGATAGGGGGGGTCTGGACTTC. This sequence encodes CASSPDRGGLDF. The V gene is TRBV3-1 (or the pseudogene TRBV3-2) and the J gene is TRBJ2-7, with TRBD2 as a weak D call on 7 bases. The CDR3 has 12 amino acids, counting the end cysteine and phenylalanine. Kept here is only the CDR3 DNA, which spans 36 bases and is read in frame from base 1. The germline V gene (reference sequence) supplies CDR1 LGHDT and CDR2 YNNKEL.